Below, 22 T cell receptor beta chains from the same sample are listed, as sequenced in a study of early T cells in non-severe SARS-CoV-2 infection. MiXCR, run by TCRdb on the 5' RACE reads, gives a single entry per CDR3 protein. Among about 100,000 distinct CDR3 sequences listed, more than 9.5% were seen once. Input material: whole blood. The receptors derive from an adult who was a healthcare worker with PCR-confirmed SARS-CoV-2 infection or an uninfected control (not recorded which).

The V gene is TRBV28, the J gene TRBJ1-3; D call uncertain. Trimming removed 5 bases at V and 0 bases at J, with 5 bases between. The V gene's germline CDR1 is MDHEN and CDR2 SYDVKM. This CDR3 region has 13 residues. The chain's CDR3 is CASSRLSGNTIYF. The CDR3 coding sequence is TGTGCCAGCAGTCGTCTCTCTGGAAACACCATATATTTT.

The sample holds many counts of this clonotype. The chain carries TRBV30 and TRBJ2-3, with TRBD1 matching 7 bases. Per the germline V gene, CDR1 is GTSNPN and CDR2 is SVGIG (reference sequence). V gave up 8 bases and J gave up 2 bases; unmatched junction bases: 4. The length of the CDR3 is 12 residues. The CDR3 sequence: CARGQHTDTQYF. In DNA form, the CDR3 reads TGTGCCAGGGGACAGCACACAGATACGCAGTATTTT.

The V call is TRBV10-3, the J call TRBJ2-1, with D perhaps TRBD2 (5 bases). CDR1 and CDR2 from the germline V gene are ENHRY and SYGVKD. This CDR3 contains 13 residues. The V end lost 11 bases, the J end lost 6 bases, and 17 bases lay between the germline ends. The CDR3 DNA reads TGTGCCGTTAACACCGAACGGGGCAATGAGCAGTTCTTC. This sequence encodes CAVNTERGNEQFF.

The rearrangement joins TRBV5-1 to TRBJ2-1; D not certain. The V end was cut by 5 bases, the J end by 9 bases, with 12 bases between. Germline V gene data show CDR1 as SGHRS and CDR2 as YFSETQ. CDR3 size: 12 residues. CDR3 DNA: TGCGCCAGCAGTCTGAAGGACGGTGAGCAGTTCTTC. As protein: CASSLKDGEQFF.

The chain links TRBV28 to TRBJ1-1; no firm D call. The CDR3 is 12 amino acids. Looked up from germline, CDR1 is MDHEN and CDR2 is SYDVKM. Trimming pared 8 bases from V and 0 bases from J, leaving 7 bases between. CDR3 sequence (DNA): TGTGCCAGCGGACGTTTGAACACTGAAGCTTTCTTT. This translates into CASGRLNTEAFF.

The V gene is TRBV5-6, the J gene TRBJ1-1; D ambiguous. V lost 2 bases and J lost 11, with 13 bases in between. Germline assignment: CDR1 SGHDT and CDR2 YYEEEE. CDR3 length equals 12 residues. The CDR3 sequence is CASSFGRSWAFF. CDR3 coding DNA: TGTGCCAGCAGCTTTGGGCGGTCGTGGGCTTTCTTT. Supplemented by reference TRBV5-6 and TRBJ1-1, the full variable domain reads DAGVTQSPTHLIKTRGQQVTLRCSPKSGHDTVSWYQQALGQGPQFIFQYYEEEERQRGNFPDRFSGHQFPNYSSELNVNALLLGDSALYLCASSFGRSWAFFGQGTRLTVV.

At least ten counts were recorded for this clonotype. The J gene is TRBJ1-1, the V gene TRBV2, with D possibly TRBD1 on 6 matching bases. Germline lookup yields CDR1 SNHLY and CDR2 FYNNEI. The CDR3 sequence is 12 residues long. The V and J ends lost 4 bases and 3 bases respectively, with 6 bases between them. The CDR3, as DNA: TGTGCCAGCAGTGCAGGGGACACTGAAGCTTTCTTT. Protein product: CASSAGDTEAFF. Combining the CDR3 with reference TRBV2 and TRBJ1-1 gives the whole variable domain EPEVTQTPSHQVTQMGQEVILRCVPISNHLYFYWYRQILGQKVEFLVSFYNNEISEKSEIFDDQFSVERPDGSNFTLKIRSTKLEDSAMYFCASSAGDTEAFFGQGTRLTVV.

This clonotype was seen more than once but under ten times. This rearrangement joins TRBV28 to TRBJ1-4; no clear D gene. V was clipped by 1 base and J by 2 bases, with 8 bases between them. The CDR3 totals 15 residues. Germline lookup yields CDR1 MDHEN and CDR2 SYDVKM. The CDR3: CASSLFADTNEKLFF. The DNA for the CDR3 is TGTGCCAGCAGTTTATTCGCTGACACTAATGAAAAACTGTTTTTT.

At least ten counts were recorded for this clonotype. The chain couples TRBV20-1 to TRBJ1-1; D perhaps matches TRBD1 (5 bases). The CDR3 is 12 amino acids. CDR1 is DFQATT, CDR2 SNEGSKA, per germline (reference sequence). V was shortened by 2 bases and J by 4 bases, with 8 bases between the two germline ends. The CDR3 DNA reads as TGCAGTGCTAGAAAGGGGATCACTGAAGCTTTCTTT. It specifies CSARKGITEAFF.

The V gene is TRBV20-1, the J gene TRBJ2-2; D is ambiguous. CDR1 and CDR2 from the germline V gene are DFQATT and SNEGSKA (reference sequence). Trimming took 1 base from V and 7 from J, leaving 7 bases between them. The CDR3 length is 12 residues. The CDR3 nucleotides read TGCAGTGCTAGAGGCGGCGGCGGGGAGCTGTTTTTT. Translated: CSARGGGGELFF.

The chain has TRBV2 and TRBJ2-7; D not resolved. The germline gives CDR1 SNHLY, CDR2 FYNNEI. V lost 8 bases and J 6 bases, leaving 11 bases between the germline ends. This CDR3 has 11 residues. The CDR3 DNA reads TGTGCCAGCGTGTTAAAGGGCGAGCAGTACTTC. Translating gives CASVLKGEQYF.

CDR3 protein: CASSLPAGGPGEQFF. CDR3 in DNA: TGTGCCAGCAGCTTACCAGCGGGAGGGCCGGGTGAGCAGTTCTTC. V gene TRBV7-7 combines with J gene TRBJ2-1, with 10 positions matching TRBD2. Germline CDR1 reads SSHAT; CDR2 reads FNYEAQ (reference sequence). The V gene end was trimmed by 2 bases and the J gene end by 9 bases; junction bases not matched to a gene: 7. The length of the CDR3 is 15 residues.

Many counts were recorded for this clonotype. V usage is TRBV4-3 and J usage is TRBJ2-3; 8 bases are shared with TRBD1. Looked up from germline, CDR1 is LGHNA and CDR2 is YSLEER. The CDR3 has 17 amino acids. After removal of 0 bases from V and 5 bases from J, the junction contained 10 bases not matched to a gene. The CDR3 DNA follows: TGCGCCAGCAGCCAAGATGACGCGACAGGGGAGGAAGATACGCAGTATTTT. As protein: CASSQDDATGEEDTQYF.

With respect to this clonotype: The junction departs from the called germline gene at one end, perhaps through a read error. This sequence joins TRBV13 and TRBJ1-1; D is unclear. The germline gives CDR1 PRHDT, CDR2 FYEKMQ (reference sequence). This CDR3 region has 13 residues. The CDR3 reads CASSIAQNTEAYF. For the CDR3, the DNA is TGTGCCAGCAGCATAGCACAGAACACTGAAGCTTACTTT.

This clonotype was seen a handful of times. The chain recombines TRBV28 with TRBJ1-1; D is uncertain. V shed 8 bases and J shed 7 bases, with 11 bases lying between them. Germline V lookup: CDR1 MDHEN, CDR2 SYDVKM. This CDR3 comprises 11 residues. The DNA for the CDR3 is TGTGCCAGCTCGTCACGCTATGAAGCTTTCTTT. Translating gives CASSSRYEAFF.

This clonotype was detected a few times. The chain links TRBV29-1 to TRBJ2-1; D ambiguous. Trimming cost V 4 bases and J 1 base, with 11 bases left between them. CDR1 is SQVTM and CDR2 is ANQGSEA in the germline V gene. The CDR3 consists of 14 residues. CDR3: CSVVSRLSYNEQFF. The CDR3 coding sequence is TGCAGCGTTGTTTCGCGGTTATCCTACAATGAGCAGTTCTTC.

This clonotype was found many times. This chain uses TRBV7-2 with TRBJ1-2, with a tentative D call TRBD1 (6 bases). Deletions cut 6 bases from V and 8 bases from J, with 13 bases between. CDR1 is SGHTA, CDR2 FQGNSA, per germline. The CDR3 has 12 amino acids. The CDR3 reads CASRRTGSGYTF. CDR3 nucleotides: TGTGCCAGCAGGCGTACAGGGTCAGGCTACACCTTC.

This clonotype was observed at least ten times. This sequence joins TRBV7-8 and TRBJ2-7, with D hard to call. The CDR3 spans 14 residues. V shed 1 base and J shed 2 bases, with 9 bases lying between them. Per germline, CDR1 SGHVS and CDR2 FQNEAQ. CDR3 region: CASSLGSGPYEQYF. The CDR3 coding sequence is TGTGCCAGCAGCTTAGGTTCGGGCCCCTACGAGCAGTACTTC.

V usage is TRBV29-1 and J usage is TRBJ2-3; TRBD1 agrees at 10 bases. V shed 0 bases, J shed 1 base, and the junction held 16 bases outside the gene matches. Germline assignment: CDR1 SQVTM and CDR2 ANQGSEA. This CDR3 spans 20 amino acids. The CDR3 nucleotides are TGCAGCGTTGAAGATCTCAGGTTGGGACAGGGGTTCCCCCGCACAGATACGCAGTATTTT. Protein product: CSVEDLRLGQGFPRTDTQYF.

This clonotype was seen many times. The chain employs TRBV6-6 and TRBJ2-1; 8 bases agree with TRBD2. The CDR3 runs 19 residues. CDR1 and CDR2 from the germline V gene are MNHNY and SVGAGI (reference sequence). J gave up 0 bases and V 2 bases, and 12 bases lay outside the gene matches. The CDR3 DNA reads TGTGCCAGCAGTTACGGAAGTAGCGGGATCTATAGCTCCTACAATGAGCAGTTCTTC. Translating gives CASSYGSSGIYSSYNEQFF.

The genes are TRBV29-1 and TRBJ2-5; no clear D gene. The CDR3 has 13 amino acids. Germline values: CDR1 SQVTM, CDR2 ANQGSEA. Trimming pared 0 bases from V and 4 bases from J, leaving 9 bases between. The DNA for the CDR3 is TGCAGCGTTGAAGATGTCGGGCGAGAGACCCAGTACTTC. Residues: CSVEDVGRETQYF. Drawing the rest from reference TRBV29-1 and TRBJ2-5, the complete variable domain is SAVISQKPSRDICQRGTSLTIQCQVDSQVTMMFWYRQQPGQSLTLIATANQGSEATYESGFVIDKFPISRPNLTFSTLTVSNMSPEDSSIYLCSVEDVGRETQYFGPGTRLLVL.

The V gene is TRBV20-1, the J gene TRBJ2-7; D unresolved. Germline values: CDR1 DFQATT, CDR2 SNEGSKA (reference sequence). The CDR3 is 11 amino acids. Between the trimmed V and J ends, which lost 5 bases and 6 bases, there was a span of 11 bases. The CDR3 DNA follows: TGCAGTGCTCGCCGAGTATCCGAGCAGTACTTC. It yields the protein CSARRVSEQYF.